This is a list of T cell receptor beta chains from one sample in a study of beta chain features in type 1 diabetes. Clones were sequenced by immunoSEQ multiplex PCR, and TCRdb holds only the in-frame ones, with some missing. The sample shows under 400,000 clones, 20% of them seen only once. The specimen sequenced was naive CD4+ T cells from blood. These receptors came from a woman aged 18-35 years in good health. Both conserved end residues are part of each CDR3. The D gene is left open where the match is weak. A row's size may be missing; if present it is once, few, many or a size class.

D,J,size,V,DNA,CDR3
-,TRBJ2-6,-,TRBV11-2,TGTGCCAGCAGCTCCCCCTCGGTTGGGGCCAACGTCCTGACTTTC,CASSSPSVGANVLTF
-,TRBJ2-2,few,TRBV25-1,TGTGCCAGCAGTGGCCGACAGAACACCGGGGAGCTGTTTTTT,CASSGRQNTGELFF
TRBD2,TRBJ2-5,few,TRBV7-9,TGTGCCAGCAGCCCTAGGACTAGCAACCAACAGTACTTC,CASSPRTSNQQYF
TRBD2,TRBJ2-3,-,TRBV4-3,TGCGCCAGCAGCCAAGATGGTAGCGGGGGTGCAGATACGCAGTATTTT,CASSQDGSGGADTQYF
TRBD1,TRBJ1-5,-,TRBV4-1,TGCGCCAGCAGCCATCCCGGACAGGCCGACCAACAGCATTTT,CASSHPGQADQQHF
TRBD2,TRBJ2-1,few,TRBV30,TGTGCCTGGAGTTCCGGACTAGCGGGACTAAATGAGCAGTTCTTC,CAWSSGLAGLNEQFF
TRBD2,TRBJ2-2,-,TRBV29-1,TGCAGCGTTTCCCGACTAGCGGGACGGGACACCGGGGAGCTGTTTTTT,CSVSRLAGRDTGELFF
TRBD1,TRBJ2-1,few,TRBV6-6,TGTGCCAGCAGTAGCCCCGGACAGGGTGTTTTCCATGAGCAGTTCTTC,CASSSPGQGVFHEQFF
TRBD1,TRBJ2-7,-,TRBV11-3,TGTGCCAGCAGCTTAGGGGGACAGAAATCCTACGAGCAGTACTTC,CASSLGGQKSYEQYF
TRBD1,TRBJ1-2,few,TRBV18,TGTGCCAGCTCACCAGGATCAACAGGGGTCTATGGCTACACCTTC,CASSPGSTGVYGYTF
TRBD1,TRBJ1-1,few,TRBV7-9,TGTGCCAGCAGCGACCCCCTTAGCCAACAGGGGTTGAACACTGAAGCTTTCTTT,CASSDPLSQQGLNTEAFF
TRBD2,TRBJ2-7,-,TRBV4-2,TGTGCCAGCAGCCAACCAGCGGGAGGCTACGAGCAGTACTTC,CASSQPAGGYEQYF
-,TRBJ2-1,few,TRBV6-5,TGTGCCAGCAGTTACGGGGAGGAGGCCCAGTTCTTC,CASSYGEEAQFF
-,TRBJ2-3,few,TRBV29-1,TGCAGCGTTGCAACCGTCGAGGATACGCAGTATTTT,CSVATVEDTQYF
-,TRBJ2-7,few,TRBV30,TGTGCCTGGAGTGTACTGACAGGGAGGAACGAGCAGTACTTC,CAWSVLTGRNEQYF
-,TRBJ1-4,few,TRBV9,TGTGCCAGCAGCCCCGAGGGTGGCACAACTAATGAAAAACTGTTTTTT,CASSPEGGTTNEKLFF
-,TRBJ2-5,-,TRBV7-8,TGTGCCAGCAGCCCCCCCCCGGGACTCCCTAAAGAGACCCAGTACTTC,CASSPPPGLPKETQYF
TRBD1,TRBJ2-5,few,TRBV18,TGTGCCAGCTCACCCTGGACAGGGCCGGAGACCCAGTACTTC,CASSPWTGPETQYF
-,TRBJ1-2,-,TRBV30,TGTGCCTGGGGCAGGTTTAACTATGGCTACACCTTC,CAWGRFNYGYTF
TRBD1,TRBJ1-5,once,TRBV6-6,TGTGCCAGCAGGGGGACAGTAGATCAGCCCCAGCATTTT,CASRGTVDQPQHF
-,TRBJ2-6,-,TRBV30,TGTGCCTGGAGTGTACCCATAGGGGGGGCAGGGGCCAACGTCCTGACTTTC,CAWSVPIGGAGANVLTF
-,TRBJ2-4,few,TRBV9,TGTGCCAGCAGCGCCGACAGTGGTGTGATTCAGTACTTC,CASSADSGVIQYF
-,TRBJ1-1,-,TRBV28,TGTGCCAGCAGTACGGGAGGGACTGAAGCTTTCTTT,CASSTGGTEAFF
TRBD1,TRBJ2-7,-,TRBV2,TGTGCCAGCACAGGACAGGCGGTCACCTACGAGCAGTACTTC,CASTGQAVTYEQYF
TRBD1,TRBJ2-5,-,TRBV30,TGTGCCTGGAGTTCACCTACAGGGGCCCTCCTAGAGACCCAGTACTTC,CAWSSPTGALLETQYF
TRBD1,TRBJ2-7,-,TRBV5-1,TGCGCCAGCAGCTACTTGGACAGGGGGTCCTACGAGCAGTACTTC,CASSYLDRGSYEQYF
-,TRBJ2-2,few,TRBV2,TGTGCCAGCAGCGAAAAAAGGACAGCGAACACCGGGGAGCTGTTTTTT,CASSEKRTANTGELFF
-,TRBJ2-1,once,TRBV5-1,TGCGCCAGCAGCTCCTCCCTACCTAGCAATGAGCAGTTCTTC,CASSSSLPSNEQFF
TRBD2,TRBJ2-5,-,TRBV11-1,TGTGCCAGCAGTTGGGGGACTAGCGGGGGGCTGGAGACCCAGTACTTC,CASSWGTSGGLETQYF